Reported below is one T cell receptor (beta chain). Its antigen remains unidentified. Averaging around 120 mL, one heparinised blood draw was given by each donor. Sorted populations all exceeded 95% purity. This record belongs to a study of beta chain features in type 1 diabetes. Regarding the study as a whole: TCRB CDR3 length was moderately but significantly reduced in all four CD4+ subsets of Type 1 diabetes patients. PCR might favor shorter templates, but any such skew would affect patients and controls equally.

Expressed TCRB transcripts got sequenced, as all isolated RNA was reverse transcribed. Clones were sequenced by immunoSEQ multiplex PCR, and TCRdb holds only the in-frame ones, with some missing. The sample lists approximately 600,000 clones; 9.5% to 15% were seen once. The sequence was collected from a man between 25 and 39 years old with type 1 diabetes. Sequencing input: naive CD4+ T cells from blood.

In DNA form, the CDR3 reads TGTGCCAGCAGCTTCGGTCAGACAACTAATGAAAAACTGTTTTTT. This codes for CASSFGQTTNEKLFF. The chain has TRBV7-9 and TRBJ1-4; D is unresolved. The CDR3 runs 15 residues. V was cut by 3 bases and J by 0 bases, with 8 bases left in between. Germline V lookup: CDR1 SEHNR, CDR2 FQNEAQ (reference sequence).